One and the same sample provided the 8 T cell receptor beta chains below, sequenced in a study of T cells in Graves' hyperthyroidism and ophthalmopathy. TCR beta CDR3 regions were amplified from RNA. The primer set for the first-round RT-PCR of the TCR CDR3 was HTBI. One entry per CDR3 protein, called by TCRdb with MiXCR from the multiplex PCR reads. Seen here are a few hundred thousand distinct CDR3 sequences, roughly 18% observed once, and the top ten hold less than 40%. The sequenced sample was blood. The receptor set was obtained from a man in his fifties or sixties with Graves' ophthalmopathy.

This chain uses TRBV7-2 with TRBJ2-7, with 9 bases lining up with TRBD2. Trimming removed 4 bases from V and 0 bases from J; junction bases left unmatched: 7. CDR1 is SGHTA, CDR2 FQGNSA, per germline. The CDR3 sequence is 16 residues long. CDR3 sequence: CASSSMSGRISYEQYF. The CDR3 DNA follows: TGTGCCAGCAGCTCAATGAGCGGGAGGATCTCCTACGAGCAGTACTTC.

This clonotype was detected a few times. The V and J genes are TRBV2 and TRBJ2-2; the D is unclear. V was cut by 9 bases and J by 7 bases, with 6 bases left in between. This CDR3 contains 10 residues. Germline loops: CDR1 SNHLY, CDR2 FYNNEI. CDR3 bases: TGTGCCAGTTGGGGCGGGGAGCTGTTTTTT. Translation: CASWGGELFF.

In its sample, this clonotype was seen a few times. The V and J genes are TRBV5-1 and TRBJ2-1, with TRBD1 matching 10 bases. Trimming took 4 bases from V and 2 from J; bases not matched to a gene: 3. Germline values: CDR1 SGHRS, CDR2 YFSETQ. The CDR3 consists of 15 residues. CDR3 in DNA: TGCGCCAGCAGCCAGACAGGGGGCCCCTACAATGAGCAGTTCTTC. It encodes CASSQTGGPYNEQFF.

The chain is built from TRBV7-6 and TRBJ2-7; 7 bases map to TRBD2. The CDR3 is made up of 13 amino acids. Germline V lookup: CDR1 SGHVS, CDR2 FNYEAQ. Germline trimming cut 6 bases from V and 3 bases from J; bases unmatched to any gene: 5. CDR3 residues: CASRGASGYEQYF. The DNA of the CDR3 is TGTGCCAGCAGAGGGGCTAGCGGCTACGAGCAGTACTTC.

This clonotype showed up many times. This chain links TRBV6-1 with TRBJ1-5, with D uncertain. V gave up 2 bases and J gave up 5 bases, with 7 bases separating them. Germline values: CDR1 MNHNS, CDR2 SASEGT. The CDR3 is 13 amino acids. In DNA form, the CDR3 reads TGTGCCAGCAGTGAAAACAGCTATCAGCCCCAGCATTTT. Its translation: CASSENSYQPQHF.

CDR3 in DNA: TGTGCCAGCAGCCGAGGGACAGGCTCGGGACCCCTCCACTTT. This encodes CASSRGTGSGPLHF. V gene TRBV7-6 combines with J gene TRBJ1-6; TRBD1 matches at 8 bases. Germline values: CDR1 SGHVS, CDR2 FNYEAQ. J gave up 12 bases and V 5 bases, and 9 bases lay outside the gene matches. The CDR3 spans 14 residues. Using reference TRBV7-6 and TRBJ1-6 for the parts outside the CDR3, the full variable domain is GAGVSQSPRYKVTKRGQDVALRCDPISGHVSLYWYRQALGQGPEFLTYFNYEAQQDKSGLPNDRFSAERPEGSISTLTIQRTEQRDSAMYRCASSRGTGSGPLHFGNGTRLTVT.

The chain has TRBV20-1 and TRBJ2-3; D might be TRBD1 (6 bases). Germline V CDR1 and CDR2: DFQATT, SNEGSKA (reference sequence). The CDR3 has 15 residues. Between the trimmed V and J ends, which lost 5 bases and 2 bases, there was a span of 17 bases. In DNA, the CDR3 is TGCAGTGCTCCCCCTGCCAGACAGGTCACAGATACGCAGTATTTT. This sequence encodes CSAPPARQVTDTQYF.

This clonotype was seen only a few times. The chain's CDR3 is CASRQLGSSYNEQFF. The DNA of the CDR3 is TGTGCCAGCAGGCAACTAGGAAGCTCCTACAATGAGCAGTTCTTC. The chain uses TRBV11-2 and TRBJ2-1; D perhaps matches TRBD2 (5 bases). Deletions cut 6 bases from V and 0 bases from J, with 12 bases between. Germline assignment: CDR1 SGHAT and CDR2 FQNNGV. There are 15 residues in the CDR3.